This T cell receptor beta chain was captured in a study of cytomegalovirus exposure and HLA in healthy donors. The study, taken as a whole, reports: Later analysis placed DRB1 highest and HLA-C lowest in TCR association rates, which differed by HLA locus. Reported performance of the classifier showed diagnosis of cytomegalovirus status with high specificity and sensitivity. TCR beta V- and J-gene trimming was later associated with a missense DCLRE1C variant.

The donors were healthy bone marrow donors. This CDR3 has 15 residues. In germline, CDR1 is MGHRA, CDR2 YSYEKL. Trimming took off 0 bases at V and 6 bases at J, with 14 bases between the two ends. About this clone itself: No antigen is known for it.

Both 60 Vbeta primers and 13 Jbeta primers went into the PCR. TCRdb's table, derived via immunoSEQ multiplex PCR, lists solely in-frame clones and lacks some. The sample spans tens of thousands of clones; the ten largest clones claim less than 4.5%. What was sequenced was PBMCs. The sequence was collected from a woman under 30 in good health and CMV-seronegative. The rearrangement links TRBV4-1 to TRBJ1-2, with D possibly matching TRBD1 (6 bases). CDR3 protein: CASSQDYRALHGYTF. CDR3 sequence (DNA): TGCGCCAGCAGCCAAGACTACAGGGCCCTCCATGGCTACACCTTC.